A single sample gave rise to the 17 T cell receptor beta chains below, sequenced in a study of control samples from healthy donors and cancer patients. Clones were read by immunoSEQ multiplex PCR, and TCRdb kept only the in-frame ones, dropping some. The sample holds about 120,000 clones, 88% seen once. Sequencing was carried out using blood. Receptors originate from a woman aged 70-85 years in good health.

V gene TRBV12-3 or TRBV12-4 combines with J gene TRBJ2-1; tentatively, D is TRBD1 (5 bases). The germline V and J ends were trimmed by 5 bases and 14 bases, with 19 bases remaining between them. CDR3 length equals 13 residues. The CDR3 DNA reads TGTGCCAGCAGTCCAGGGTGGAGAGAACCAGAGTTCTTC. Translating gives CASSPGWREPEFF.

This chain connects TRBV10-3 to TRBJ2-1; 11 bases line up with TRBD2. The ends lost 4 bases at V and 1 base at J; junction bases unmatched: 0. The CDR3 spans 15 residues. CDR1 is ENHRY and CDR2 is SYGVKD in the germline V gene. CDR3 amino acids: CAISGLAGSYNEQFF. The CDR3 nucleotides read TGTGCCATCAGTGGACTAGCGGGATCCTACAATGAGCAGTTCTTC.

This chain's CDR3 is CAARGSSNQPQHF. As DNA, the CDR3 is TGTGCCGCCCGGGGGAGTAGCAATCAGCCCCAGCATTTT. The chain employs TRBV10-3 and TRBJ1-5, with a possible D match to TRBD1 (5 bases). Germline V gene lookup returns CDR1 ENHRY and CDR2 SYGVKD. The CDR3 contains 13 residues. Trimming pared 11 bases from V and 0 bases from J, leaving 11 bases between.

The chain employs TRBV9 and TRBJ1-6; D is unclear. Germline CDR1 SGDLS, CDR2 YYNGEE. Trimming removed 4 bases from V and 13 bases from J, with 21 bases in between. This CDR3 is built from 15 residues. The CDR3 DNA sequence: TGTGCCAGCAGCCCAGACCTAGCCGCGATAAGCCCCCTCCACTTT. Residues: CASSPDLAAISPLHF.

The CDR3 sequence is CASSQVGALRGEKLFF. Here the CDR3 DNA reads TGCGCCAGCAGCCAAGTTGGCGCATTGCGGGGGGAAAAACTGTTTTTT. This chain connects TRBV4-3 to TRBJ1-4; D may be TRBD1 (5 bases). The germline CDR1 and CDR2 sequences are LGHNA and YSLEER. CDR3 length: 16 amino acids. The germline V and J ends were trimmed by 1 base and 8 bases, with 17 bases remaining between them.

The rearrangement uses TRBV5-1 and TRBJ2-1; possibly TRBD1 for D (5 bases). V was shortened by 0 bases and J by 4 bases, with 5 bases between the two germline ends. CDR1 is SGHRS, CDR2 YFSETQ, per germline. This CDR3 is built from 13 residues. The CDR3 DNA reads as TGCGCCAGCAGCTTGGGACAGTACAATGAGCAGTTCTTC. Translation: CASSLGQYNEQFF. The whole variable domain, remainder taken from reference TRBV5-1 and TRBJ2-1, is KAGVTQTPRYLIKTRGQQVTLSCSPISGHRSVSWYQQTPGQGLQFLFEYFSETQRNKGNFPGRFSGRQFSNSRSEMNVSTLELGDSALYLCASSLGQYNEQFFGPGTRLTVL.

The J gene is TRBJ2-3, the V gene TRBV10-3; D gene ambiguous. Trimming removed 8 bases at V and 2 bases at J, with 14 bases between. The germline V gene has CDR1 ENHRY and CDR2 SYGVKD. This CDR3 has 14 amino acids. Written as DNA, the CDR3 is TGTGCCATCCGTACAGCATTCACCACAGATACGCAGTATTTT. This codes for CAIRTAFTTDTQYF.

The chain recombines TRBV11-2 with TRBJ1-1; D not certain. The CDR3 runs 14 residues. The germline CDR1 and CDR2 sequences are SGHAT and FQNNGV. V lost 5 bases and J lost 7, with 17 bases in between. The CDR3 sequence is CASSPPRVPLEAFF. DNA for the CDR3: TGTGCCAGCAGCCCCCCCAGAGTGCCTCTTGAAGCTTTCTTT.

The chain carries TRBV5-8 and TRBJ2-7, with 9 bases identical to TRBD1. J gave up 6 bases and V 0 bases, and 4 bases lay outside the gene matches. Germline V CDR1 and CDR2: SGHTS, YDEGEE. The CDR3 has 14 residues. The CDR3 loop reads CASSLGTGVFEQYF. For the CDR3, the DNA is TGTGCCAGCAGCTTGGGGACAGGGGTGTTCGAGCAGTACTTC.

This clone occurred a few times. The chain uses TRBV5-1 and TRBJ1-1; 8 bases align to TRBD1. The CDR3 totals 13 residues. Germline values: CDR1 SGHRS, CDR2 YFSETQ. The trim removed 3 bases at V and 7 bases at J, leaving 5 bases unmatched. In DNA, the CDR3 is TGCGCCAGCAGCTGGGGACAGGATGGTGAAGCTTTCTTT. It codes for CASSWGQDGEAFF.

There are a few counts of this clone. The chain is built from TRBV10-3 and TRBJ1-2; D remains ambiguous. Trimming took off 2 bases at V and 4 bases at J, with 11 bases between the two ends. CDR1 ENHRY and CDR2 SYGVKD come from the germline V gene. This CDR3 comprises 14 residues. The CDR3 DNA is TGTGCCATCAGTGAGGATCAGGTCGGCTATGGCTACACCTTC. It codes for CAISEDQVGYGYTF.

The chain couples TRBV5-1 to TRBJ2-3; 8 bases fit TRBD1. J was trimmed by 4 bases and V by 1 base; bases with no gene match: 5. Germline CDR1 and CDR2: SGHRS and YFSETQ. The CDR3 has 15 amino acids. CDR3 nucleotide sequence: TGCGCCAGCAGCTTGCTCGGACAGGGCGCAGATACGCAGTATTTT. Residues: CASSLLGQGADTQYF.

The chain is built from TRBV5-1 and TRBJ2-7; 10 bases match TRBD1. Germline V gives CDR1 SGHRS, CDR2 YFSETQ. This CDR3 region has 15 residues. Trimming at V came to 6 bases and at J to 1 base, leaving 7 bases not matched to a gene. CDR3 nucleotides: TGCGCCAGCACCGTGACAGGGGGCTCGTCCTACGAGCAGTACTTC. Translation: CASTVTGGSSYEQYF.

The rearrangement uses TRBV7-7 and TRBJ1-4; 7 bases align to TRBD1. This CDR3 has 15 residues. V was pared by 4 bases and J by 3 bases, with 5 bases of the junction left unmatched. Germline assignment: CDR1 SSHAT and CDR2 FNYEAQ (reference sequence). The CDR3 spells CASSSYRGPNEKLFF. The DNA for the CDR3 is TGTGCCAGCAGCTCCTACAGGGGCCCTAATGAAAAACTGTTTTTT.

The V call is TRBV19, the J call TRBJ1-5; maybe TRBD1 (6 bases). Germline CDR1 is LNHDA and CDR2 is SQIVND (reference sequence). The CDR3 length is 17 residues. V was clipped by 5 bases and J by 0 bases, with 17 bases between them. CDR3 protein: CASSGQGGGYSNQPQHF. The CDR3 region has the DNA TGTGCCAGTAGTGGGCAGGGAGGGGGGTATAGCAATCAGCCCCAGCATTTT.

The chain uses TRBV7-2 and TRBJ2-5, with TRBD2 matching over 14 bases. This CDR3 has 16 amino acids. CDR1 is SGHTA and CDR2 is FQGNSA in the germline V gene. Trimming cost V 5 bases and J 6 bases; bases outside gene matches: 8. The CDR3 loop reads CASSARLAGGRKTQYF. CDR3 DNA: TGTGCCAGCAGCGCCCGACTAGCGGGGGGGCGGAAGACCCAGTACTTC.

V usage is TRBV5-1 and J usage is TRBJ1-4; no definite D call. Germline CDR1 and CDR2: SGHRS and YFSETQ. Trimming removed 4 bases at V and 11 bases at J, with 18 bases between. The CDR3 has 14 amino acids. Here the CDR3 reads CASSLGANNVKLFF. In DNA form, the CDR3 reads TGCGCCAGCAGCCTGGGAGCGAATAATGTCAAACTGTTTTTT.